What follows are 30 T cell receptor beta chains derived from one specimen sequenced in a study of blood T cell repertoires in COVID-19. The method was immunoSEQ multiplex PCR; TCRdb's version includes in-frame clones alone and lacks a portion of them. Among about 340,000 clones listed, around 88% were seen once. Sequencing was performed on peripheral blood. Receptor source: a woman aged 55 to 70 with COVID-19, enrolled during active disease.

This rearrangement joins TRBV5-1 to TRBJ1-1; D gene ambiguous. Trimming removed 4 bases from V and 8 bases from J, with 15 bases in between. CDR1 and CDR2 from the germline V gene are SGHRS and YFSETQ. CDR3 length: 13 residues. CDR3 protein: CASSKPPGREAFF. In nucleotides, the CDR3 is TGCGCCAGCAGCAAACCGCCCGGGAGGGAAGCTTTCTTT. Full variable domain (rest looked up from reference TRBV5-1 and TRBJ1-1): KAGVTQTPRYLIKTRGQQVTLSCSPISGHRSVSWYQQTPGQGLQFLFEYFSETQRNKGNFPGRFSGRQFSNSRSEMNVSTLELGDSALYLCASSKPPGREAFFGQGTRLTVV.

The J gene is TRBJ2-5, the V gene TRBV5-6; 8 bases align to TRBD1. There are 14 residues in the CDR3. V shed 3 bases and J 1 base; nucleotides not matched to a gene: 2. In germline, CDR1 is SGHDT, CDR2 YYEEEE. The CDR3 is CASSWTGLQETQYF. The CDR3 DNA reads as TGTGCCAGCAGCTGGACAGGGCTCCAAGAGACCCAGTACTTC.

The rearrangement links TRBV4-1 to TRBJ2-2; D might be TRBD1 (6 bases). This CDR3 is built from 16 residues. In germline, CDR1 is MGHRA, CDR2 YSYEKL. Deletions cut 0 bases from V and 6 bases from J, with 14 bases between. DNA of the CDR3: TGCGCCAGCAGCCAAGAGGGGGCGATTGTGTCCGGGGAGCTGTTTTTT. Translation gives CASSQEGAIVSGELFF.

The chain links TRBV5-6 to TRBJ1-2, with D tentatively TRBD1 (5 bases). The CDR3 sequence is 16 residues long. Germline CDR1 is SGHDT and CDR2 is YYEEEE. The V gene lost 4 bases and the J gene lost 1 base, with 17 bases spanning the gap. In DNA form, the CDR3 reads TGTGCCAGCAGCCCTGGGGGGAAGTGGGATAACTATGGCTACACCTTC. It encodes CASSPGGKWDNYGYTF.

The genes are TRBV7-6 and TRBJ1-1; 8 nucleotides match TRBD1. The CDR3 length is 16 residues. Trimming removed 5 bases from V and 12 bases from J; junction bases left unmatched: 20. Germline V gene sequence: CDR1 SGHVS, CDR2 FNYEAQ. The CDR3 nucleotides are TGTGCCAGCAGCCCCGAAACCCTATCAGGGGGCGGGATCCCTTTCTTT. Amino acid sequence: CASSPETLSGGGIPFF.

The chain couples TRBV27 to TRBJ1-2, with D unclear. The CDR3 totals 16 residues. V dropped 2 bases and J dropped 8 bases, with 21 bases sitting between them. CDR1 MNHEY and CDR2 SMNVEV come from the germline V gene (reference sequence). CDR3 region: CASSLGVGSAVRGYTF. In nucleotides, the CDR3 is TGTGCCAGCAGTTTAGGGGTGGGGAGCGCCGTTCGGGGCTACACCTTC.

J is TRBJ2-6 and V is TRBV7-9, with D unclear. V was clipped by 8 bases and J by 0 bases, with 14 bases between them. Germline V gives CDR1 SEHNR, CDR2 FQNEAQ (reference sequence). This CDR3 is 16 amino acids long. The CDR3 DNA reads TGTGCCAGCGGGTCAGGTGCCTACTCTGGGGCCAACGTCCTGACTTTC. Amino acid sequence: CASGSGAYSGANVLTF.

This chain connects TRBV6-5 to TRBJ1-2, with D perhaps TRBD1 (5 bases). Germline V gene sequence: CDR1 MNHEY, CDR2 SVGAGI. The CDR3 runs 13 residues. V lost 6 bases and J lost 6, with 14 bases in between. CDR3 residues: CASSPGGLDGYTF. CDR3 coding DNA: TGTGCCAGCAGCCCGGGGGGGTTAGATGGCTACACCTTC.

The rearrangement joins TRBV5-4 to TRBJ1-5, with unresolved D. In germline, CDR1 is SGHNT, CDR2 YYREEE (reference sequence). The germline V and J ends were trimmed by 2 bases and 4 bases, with 10 bases remaining between them. The CDR3 spans 14 residues. CDR3 DNA sequence: TGTGCCAGCAGCTTCCAAGGAGGGAATCAGCCCCAGCATTTT. Its translation: CASSFQGGNQPQHF.

CDR3 in amino acids: CATSRKTVNTEAFF. The CDR3, as DNA: TGTGCCACCAGCAGAAAGACAGTGAACACTGAAGCTTTCTTT. The chain recombines TRBV15 with TRBJ1-1, with D maybe TRBD1 (5 bases). From germline, CDR1 is LNHNV and CDR2 YYDKDF (reference sequence). Trimming removed 2 bases from V and 0 bases from J, with 7 bases in between. The CDR3 is 14 amino acids.

This clone came up a few times. The chain carries TRBV25-1 and TRBJ2-6; TRBD2 might be the D (6 bases). This CDR3 contains 15 residues. CDR1 and CDR2 from the germline V gene are MGHDK and SYGVNS. With 6 bases removed from V and 2 bases from J, the gap between germline ends came to 11 bases. This chain's CDR3 is CASRARGAGANVLTF. DNA for the CDR3: TGTGCCAGCAGGGCCCGCGGGGCTGGGGCCAACGTCCTGACTTTC.

In its sample, this clone was seen a few times. The rearrangement links TRBV7-6 to TRBJ2-3; 7 bases map to TRBD2. V was pared by 2 bases and J by 2 bases, with 7 bases of the junction left unmatched. There are 16 residues in the CDR3. Germline V gene sequence: CDR1 SGHVS, CDR2 FNYEAQ. CDR3 sequence (DNA): TGTGCCAGCAGCTTACGAGCGGGGAGCTTCACAGATACGCAGTATTTT. Protein: CASSLRAGSFTDTQYF.

A note on this clone: Mismatch with germline at one junction end may stem from a read error. The J gene is TRBJ2-7, the V gene TRBV27; 7 nucleotides agree with TRBD1. There are 13 residues in the CDR3. Looked up from germline, CDR1 is MNHEY and CDR2 is SMNVEV (reference sequence). The CDR3 loop is CASSPDRPYEQYF. The CDR3 nucleotides are TGTGCCAGCAGTCCGGACAGGCCCTATGAGCAGTACTTC.

V usage is TRBV4-3 and J usage is TRBJ2-3; no reliable D call. CDR3 size: 14 residues. Germline CDR1 LGHNA, CDR2 YSLEER. Trimming removed 0 bases from V and 2 bases from J, with 6 bases in between. The CDR3 spells CASSQDRFTDTQYF. The CDR3 DNA follows: TGCGCCAGCAGCCAAGACAGATTCACAGATACGCAGTATTTT.

The chain combines TRBV11-2 with TRBJ2-7; maybe TRBD1 (6 bases). The germline CDR1 and CDR2 sequences are SGHAT and FQNNGV. The CDR3 length is 15 residues. Trimming pared 0 bases from V and 4 bases from J, leaving 13 bases between. The DNA of the CDR3 is TGTGCCAGCAGCTTAGACCGGGACAATTCATACGAGCAGTACTTC. This encodes CASSLDRDNSYEQYF.

The chain joins TRBV20-1 to TRBJ1-2; possible D gene TRBD1, 5 bases. This CDR3 is 12 amino acids long. From germline, CDR1 is DFQATT and CDR2 SNEGSKA (reference sequence). Trimming took off 3 bases at V and 5 bases at J, with 10 bases between the two ends. The CDR3 DNA reads as TGCAGTGCTAGTGATGGGGCGTATGGCTACACCTTC. Encoded protein: CSASDGAYGYTF.

V is TRBV12-3 or TRBV12-4 and J is TRBJ1-1; 7 bases are a match to TRBD1. This CDR3 has 12 residues. The ends lost 3 bases at V and 6 bases at J; junction bases unmatched: 1. CDR3 DNA sequence: TGTGCCAGCAGTTTCGACAGGGCTGAAGCTTTCTTT. The encoded protein is CASSFDRAEAFF.

This clone has a single count. The V call is TRBV5-1, the J call TRBJ1-2; a weak D match, TRBD1 (6 bases). Trimming cost V 1 base and J 2 bases, with 9 bases left between them. The CDR3 runs to 14 residues. Looked up from germline, CDR1 is SGHRS and CDR2 is YFSETQ. The CDR3 here is CASSLRQANYGYTF. CDR3 coding DNA: TGCGCCAGCAGCTTGCGACAGGCGAACTATGGCTACACCTTC.

The chain joins TRBV19 to TRBJ2-1; possibly TRBD2 for D (6 bases). CDR3 length equals 16 residues. V shed 3 bases and J shed 2 bases, with 14 bases lying between them. The germline gives CDR1 LNHDA, CDR2 SQIVND (reference sequence). CDR3 bases: TGTGCCAGTAGTATTATGCGGGACCGACCCTACAATGAGCAGTTCTTC. Residues: CASSIMRDRPYNEQFF.

This rearrangement joins TRBV10-1 to TRBJ2-7; 9 positions match TRBD2. V lost 6 bases, J lost 7 bases, and 10 bases stayed unmatched. The germline gives CDR1 WNHNN, CDR2 SYGVQD (reference sequence). This CDR3 has 14 residues. The CDR3 is CASSNSGGSEEQYF. In DNA form, the CDR3 reads TGCGCCAGCAGCAATAGCGGGGGCTCTGAAGAGCAGTACTTC.

The chain has TRBV5-1 and TRBJ1-1, with D possibly being TRBD1 (6 bases). The V end was cut by 1 base, the J end by 6 bases, with 13 bases between. The germline V gene has CDR1 SGHRS and CDR2 YFSETQ. This CDR3 spans 14 amino acids. CDR3 DNA sequence: TGCGCCAGCAGCTTGACAGGGAAAGTACCTGAAGCTTTCTTT. Its protein is CASSLTGKVPEAFF.

The gene calls are TRBV9 and TRBJ1-2; 10 bases are shared with TRBD1. Unmatched junction bases numbered 8, after V lost 0 bases and J lost 6 bases. Germline-derived CDR1 and CDR2 are SGDLS and YYNGEE. The CDR3 is 16 residues long. In DNA, the CDR3 is TGTGCCAGCAGCGTAGACCTAAAGACAGGGGGCGATGGCTACACCTTC. It encodes CASSVDLKTGGDGYTF. The complete variable domain, with remaining parts taken from reference TRBV9 and TRBJ1-2, reads DSGVTQTPKHLITATGQRVTLRCSPRSGDLSVYWYQQSLDQGLQFLIQYYNGEERAKGNILERFSAQQFPDLHSELNLSSLELGDSALYFCASSVDLKTGGDGYTFGSGTRLTVV.

J is TRBJ1-5 and V is TRBV19, with 7 bases that match TRBD1. J lost 1 base, V lost 1 base, and 4 bases had no gene match. The CDR3 length is 16 residues. The germline V gene encodes CDR1 LNHDA and CDR2 SQIVND (reference sequence). The CDR3 nucleotides are TGTGCCAGTAGTATAGGGGACAGACTGAGCAATCAGCCCCAGCATTTT. Its translation is CASSIGDRLSNQPQHF. Supplemented by reference TRBV19 and TRBJ1-5, the full variable domain reads DGGITQSPKYLFRKEGQNVTLSCEQNLNHDAMYWYRQDPGQGLRLIYYSQIVNDFQKGDIAEGYSVSREKKESFPLTVTSAQKNPTAFYLCASSIGDRLSNQPQHFGDGTRLSIL.

V and J are TRBV6-5 and TRBJ1-4, with 8 nucleotides matching TRBD1. CDR1 is MNHEY and CDR2 is SVGAGI in the germline V gene. J lost 4 bases, V lost 5 bases, and 6 bases had no gene match. The CDR3 runs to 15 residues. Here the CDR3 reads CASSLGQGLNEKLFF. CDR3 nucleotides: TGTGCCAGCAGTCTCGGACAGGGCCTTAATGAAAAACTGTTTTTT.

This chain connects TRBV5-1 to TRBJ2-5, with D perhaps TRBD2 (7 bases). V was clipped by 0 bases and J by 1 base, with 13 bases between them. Germline CDR1 is SGHRS and CDR2 is YFSETQ. The CDR3 is 16 residues long. The CDR3 bases are TGCGCCAGCAGCTTGGTGGGGGGGCAGCCCCAAGAGACCCAGTACTTC. This translates into CASSLVGGQPQETQYF.

The chain carries TRBV19 and TRBJ2-2; no clear D. Trimming cost V 2 bases and J 3 bases, with 13 bases left between them. Germline loops: CDR1 LNHDA, CDR2 SQIVND (reference sequence). The CDR3 covers 16 residues. The CDR3 nucleotides read TGTGCCAGTAGTATAACCCGGGTATTGGACACCGGGGAGCTGTTTTTT. It is translated as CASSITRVLDTGELFF.

This clone was seen a single time. The chain joins TRBV7-7 to TRBJ2-5, with D possibly being TRBD1 (8 bases). Trimming pared 0 bases from V and 5 bases from J, leaving 13 bases between. CDR3 length: 15 amino acids. Germline CDR1 SSHAT, CDR2 FNYEAQ (reference sequence). CDR3 DNA: TGTGCCAGCAGCTTAGCCGGACAGGGAGGGGAGACCCAGTACTTC. Translating gives CASSLAGQGGETQYF.

The chain couples TRBV9 to TRBJ2-4; 9 nucleotides match TRBD1. Trimming removed 1 base from V and 7 bases from J; junction bases left unmatched: 6. CDR1 is SGDLS, CDR2 YYNGEE, per germline. The CDR3 is made up of 15 amino acids. The CDR3 protein is CASSVSGTGSNIQYF. In DNA, the CDR3 is TGTGCCAGCAGCGTATCTGGGACAGGGAGTAACATTCAGTACTTC.

V and J are TRBV11-2 and TRBJ2-1; D not resolved. Germline-derived CDR1 and CDR2 are SGHAT and FQNNGV. The CDR3 runs to 15 residues. The V gene lost 6 bases and the J gene lost 0 bases, with 12 bases spanning the gap. CDR3 bases: TGTGCCAGCAGTCCACTACTGAGCTCCTACAATGAGCAGTTCTTC. Translation gives CASSPLLSSYNEQFF.

The rearrangement links TRBV5-5 to TRBJ1-6; no firm D call. CDR3 size: 15 residues. Trimming stripped 0 bases from V and 9 bases from J, with 13 bases between. The germline V gene encodes CDR1 SGHKS and CDR2 YYEKEE (reference sequence). DNA of the CDR3: TGTGCCAGCAGCTTGGAAGGACCACGGGGTTCACCCCTCCACTTT. Its translation: CASSLEGPRGSPLHF.